A selection of T cell receptor beta chains follows, all from one sample in a study of memory CD4+ T cells and cytomegalovirus serostatus. Produced via immunoSEQ multiplex PCR; TCRdb's table is partial and in-frame only. The table shows tens of thousands of clones, with 70% to 85% occurring only once. Sequencing used memory CD4+ T cells from blood. These TCRs come from an adult in good health and CMV-seropositive. The CDR3 runs from the conserved cysteine through the conserved F or W. The D gene is left open where the match is weak. Only some rows state a clone size, as once, few, many or a class for expanded clones.

j_call d_call clone_size v_call cdr3_aa cdr3_nt
TRBJ1-5 - - TRBV30 CAWSGGDNQPQHF TGTGCCTGGAGTGGGGGCGACAATCAGCCCCAGCATTTT
TRBJ2-3 - - TRBV19 CASSKADSSTDTQYF TGTGCCAGTAGTAAGGCGGACAGCAGCACAGATACGCAGTATTTT
TRBJ2-7 TRBD2 once TRBV14 CASSHSGDPGPSGRGYGEQYF TGTGCCAGCAGCCATAGCGGGGACCCCGGGCCCTCAGGGCGGGGGTATGGCGAGCAGTACTTC
TRBJ2-1 TRBD2 once TRBV7-8 CASSLPSGSKDEQFF TGTGCCAGCAGCCTACCTAGCGGGAGTAAGGATGAGCAGTTCTTC
TRBJ2-1 TRBD2 - TRBV15 CATSRGGFPGYEQFF TGTGCCACCAGCAGGGGAGGGTTCCCAGGGTATGAGCAGTTCTTC
TRBJ1-5 - - TRBV6-1 CASAAGGNQPQHF TGTGCCAGCGCCGCAGGGGGCAATCAGCCCCAGCATTTT
TRBJ2-7 TRBD2 few TRBV25-1 CASSARTSGSSYEQYF TGTGCCAGCAGCGCCCGAACTAGCGGGTCCTCCTACGAGCAGTACTTC
TRBJ2-7 - - TRBV5-1 CASSFRDEQYF TGCGCCAGCAGCTTTCGGGACGAGCAGTACTTC
TRBJ1-4 TRBD1 - TRBV9 CASSKQGAGEKLFF TGTGCCAGCAGCAAACAGGGGGCCGGTGAAAAACTGTTTTTT
TRBJ2-2 - - TRBV12-2 CASRLRVRDTDGCWAGELFF TGTGCAAGTCGCTTACGGGTACGGGACACAGATGGTTGTTGGGCCGGGGAGCTGTTTTTT
TRBJ2-1 - - TRBV19 CASSTGLPLEQFF TGTGCCAGTAGTACCGGACTACCTCTAGAGCAGTTCTTC
TRBJ2-4 TRBD1 - TRBV27 CASSLQGADIQYF TGTGCCAGCAGTCTACAGGGGGCCGACATTCAGTACTTC
TRBJ2-3 TRBD2 - TRBV4-3 CASSQKGLAGAGGTDTQYF TGCGCCAGCAGCCAGAAGGGACTAGCGGGAGCGGGTGGCACAGATACGCAGTATTTT
TRBJ1-3 TRBD1 - TRBV4-3 CASSQEGAAGNTIYF TGCGCCAGCAGCCAGGAGGGGGCTGCAGGAAACACCATATATTTT
TRBJ2-2 - - TRBV5-1 CASKGATGELFF TGCGCCAGCAAAGGGGCCACCGGGGAGCTGTTTTTT
TRBJ2-5 TRBD1 - TRBV7-9 CASSYPPGGWETQYF TGTGCCAGCAGCTACCCCCCAGGGGGCTGGGAGACCCAGTACTTC